The clone carrying this T cell receptor (beta chain) was found once. What it binds is not known. This record belongs to a study of cytomegalovirus exposure and HLA in healthy donors. The study's findings and limits: Highly shared sequence variants in one cluster were likely a sequencing artifact. An analysis was carried out at a later point. It showed that HLA-associated TCR beta chains were more clonally expanded than equally common non-associated chains. Indistinguishable V segments such as TRBV6-2 and TRBV6-3 were excluded.

CDR1 and CDR2 from the germline V gene are MNHNY and SVGAGI (reference sequence). The ends lost 7 bases at V and 3 bases at J; junction bases unmatched: 13. The CDR3 has 16 residues. A multiplex PCR was run with 60 Vbeta primers and 13 Jbeta primers. Assay: immunoSEQ multiplex PCR; the TCRdb copy retains only in-frame clones and omits some. Of 180,000 or so clones in the sample, 55% to 65% are singletons; the top ten hold 2.5% to 3%. The TCR was taken from a man in his forties in good health and CMV-seronegative. The V gene is TRBV6-6, the J gene TRBJ2-7; 9 bases map to TRBD2. Source material: PBMCs. The CDR3, as DNA: TGTGCCAGCACCCAAACCGGGAGCGGGGGGAGCTACGAGCAGTACTTC. Its protein is CASTQTGSGGSYEQYF.